Listed below are T cell receptor beta chains from one sample, sequenced in a study of blood T cell repertoires in COVID-19. The repertoire was sequenced with immunoSEQ multiplex PCR; TCRdb's copy has only in-frame clones and lacks some. In the table there are about 200,000 clones, 70% to 85% of which are singletons. The sample taken for sequencing was peripheral blood. The receptors stem from a human donor with acute or convalescent COVID-19. The donor label of this sample is uncertain. Each CDR3 is given with its conserved first and last residue. The order of the fields is D gene, J gene, V gene, clone size, CDR3 DNA, CDR3 protein. D genes are given only for firm matches. Clone sizes are given selectively: once, few, many, or a class where the clone is expanded.

- TRBJ1-4 TRBV11-2 - TGTGCCAGCAGCTTAGCAGGGCGGACTAATGAAAAACTGTTTTTT CASSLAGRTNEKLFF
- TRBJ2-5 TRBV19 - TGTGCCGCAGGGGTGCGGGAGACCCAGTACTTC CAAGVRETQYF
- TRBJ2-2 TRBV10-3 - TGTGCCATCAGTGAGCCGCGGACTCGCACCGGGGAGCTGTTTTTT CAISEPRTRTGELFF
TRBD1 TRBJ1-2 TRBV27 once TGTGCCAGCAGGTCTGCAGGACAGGGAAGGTATGGCTACACCTTC CASRSAGQGRYGYTF
TRBD1 TRBJ1-4 TRBV28 few TGTGCCAGCAGTTTGCCAGGGACAGCAACTAATGAAAAACTGTTTTTT CASSLPGTATNEKLFF
- TRBJ2-3 TRBV5-1 few TGCGCCAGCAGCTTACAGGCCCCAGATACGCAGTATTTT CASSLQAPDTQYF
- TRBJ2-7 TRBV7-8 - TGTGCCAGCAGCTTGGGGGGGGCTAGCGCCCATCCGTACGAGCAGTACTTC CASSLGGASAHPYEQYF
TRBD2 TRBJ2-3 TRBV7-3 - TGTGCCAGCAGCCCCCGGGGGGAGGGGGATACGCAGTATTTT CASSPRGEGDTQYF
TRBD1 TRBJ1-5 TRBV10-3 once TGTGCCATCAGGGCACAGGGGGCGAATAGCAATCAGCCCCAGCATTTT CAIRAQGANSNQPQHF
- TRBJ2-7 TRBV21-1 once TGTGCCAGCAGCAAAAGGGACAGGGACGACGAGCAGTACTTC CASSKRDRDDEQYF
- TRBJ1-2 TRBV19 few TGTGCCAGTAGTGCCAGGGACTATGGCTACACCTTC CASSARDYGYTF
TRBD2 TRBJ2-1 TRBV4-2 - TGTGCCAGCAGCAAGTCTGGACTAGCGAGTTACAATGAGCAGTTCTTC CASSKSGLASYNEQFF
- TRBJ2-5 TRBV14 - TGTGCCAGCAGCCAAGATAGGACCCAGTACTTC CASSQDRTQYF
TRBD1 TRBJ1-4 TRBV6-5 - TGTGCCAGCAGTTACCCGACAGGGGGTAATGAAAAACTGTTTTTT CASSYPTGGNEKLFF
- TRBJ2-3 TRBV2 - TGTGCCAGCAGTTACGAGACAACAGATACGCAGTATTTT CASSYETTDTQYF
- TRBJ2-1 TRBV7-2 - TGTGCCAGCAGCTTAGAAGGGGTACCCAATGAGCAGTTCTTC CASSLEGVPNEQFF
- TRBJ2-5 TRBV28 - TGTGCCAGCAGTTTAACGGCGCGGGGCCAAGAGACCCAGTACTTC CASSLTARGQETQYF
TRBD1 TRBJ1-1 TRBV5-1 - TGCGCCAGCAGCCTGACAGGGGGCATAGCTTTCTTT CASSLTGGIAFF
TRBD1 TRBJ1-2 TRBV7-9 once TGTGCCAGCAGCCCTGGACAGGGGGCGTACTCCACCTTC CASSPGQGAYSTF
- TRBJ1-3 TRBV28 - TGTGCCAGCACTCCTGGAGGCTCTGGAAACACCATATATTTT CASTPGGSGNTIYF
TRBD1 TRBJ1-4 TRBV7-9 - TGTGCCAGCAGCTACGGGGACAGGGGCAGGGGTTTGAAAAAACTGTTTTTT CASSYGDRGRGLKKLFF
TRBD1 TRBJ1-2 TRBV27 - TGTGCCAGCAGTTCCACAGGGGCGGTAGCTAACTATGGCTACACCTTC CASSSTGAVANYGYTF
- TRBJ2-7 TRBV2 - TGTGCCAGCAGTCGAACCGACAGCCTAAGCAGCTTC CASSRTDSLSSF
TRBD1 TRBJ2-2 TRBV4-1 - TGCGCCAGCAGCCATATACAGGGGGCGTCCGGGGAGCTGTTTTTT CASSHIQGASGELFF
- TRBJ1-5 TRBV15 - TGTGCCACCAGCAGAGTTCGCGGGGGGAGCAATCAGCCCCAGCATTTT CATSRVRGGSNQPQHF
TRBD1 TRBJ1-4 TRBV3-1/TRBV3-2 - TGTGCCAGCAGCCAAGCGAAGGGGGCTATTGAAAAACTGTTTTTT CASSQAKGAIEKLFF
TRBD2 TRBJ2-7 TRBV10-3 - TGTGCCATCCGGGGGGACCGAGGGCGGGGCTCCTACGAGCAGTACTTC CAIRGDRGRGSYEQYF
TRBD2 TRBJ2-5 TRBV7-9 - TGTGCCAGCGGTCGACTAGCGGGAGGAGAAGAGACCCAGTACTTC CASGRLAGGEETQYF
TRBD1 TRBJ1-4 TRBV5-1 few TGCGCCAGCAGCCCGGCCGGGACAGGGGGTGAAAAACTGTTTTTT CASSPAGTGGEKLFF
TRBD1 TRBJ1-2 TRBV12-3/TRBV12-4 - TGTGCCAGCAACAACATGCTCCGTGGGACAGCAGACTTC CASNNMLRGTADF
TRBD2 TRBJ2-1 TRBV9 - TGTGCCAGCAGCGCCCCCGGGAGGACTAGCGGCTACAATGAGCAGTTCTTC CASSAPGRTSGYNEQFF
- TRBJ2-1 TRBV5-4 few TGTGCCAGCAGCTTGCAGGGAGGTGAGCAGTTCTTC CASSLQGGEQFF
TRBD1 TRBJ2-1 TRBV5-1 - TGCGCCAGCAGCTTTAACAGGGGGCTGGGCAATGAGCAGTTCTTC CASSFNRGLGNEQFF
- TRBJ2-2 TRBV16 - TGTGCCAGCAGCCCTCAGGGCTCCGGGGAGCTGTTTTTT CASSPQGSGELFF
TRBD2 TRBJ2-1 TRBV16 - TGTGCCAGCAGCCCACTAGCGGGGAACTACAATGAGCAGTTCTTC CASSPLAGNYNEQFF
TRBD1 TRBJ1-1 TRBV15 - TGTGCCACCAGCAGAGATAGACAGGGTACTGAAGCTTTCTTT CATSRDRQGTEAFF
TRBD2 TRBJ2-2 TRBV19 - TGTGCCAGTTGGGGGAGGGCAACGAACACCGGGGAGCTGTTTTTT CASWGRATNTGELFF
TRBD1 TRBJ1-1 TRBV6-5 - TGTGCCATGCAGCCAAGGGGGCAACACACTGAAGCTTTCTTT CAMQPRGQHTEAFF
TRBD1 TRBJ2-1 TRBV4-2 - TGTGCCAGCAGCCAGCCGGGACAGGGGGGCAATGAGCAGTTCTTC CASSQPGQGGNEQFF
TRBD1 TRBJ2-5 TRBV4-1 - TGCGCCAGCAGCCAAGACTGGACAGGGGGCGGAGAGACCCAGTACTTC CASSQDWTGGGETQYF